One sample yielded the 12 T cell receptor beta chains listed below, sequenced in a study of beta chain features in type 1 diabetes. Sequencing targeted expressed TCRB transcripts, as all isolated RNA had been reverse transcribed. Sequencing was performed with immunoSEQ multiplex PCR; in TCRdb, only in-frame clones are kept and a portion is missing. The repertoire holds about 450,000 clones, with over 9.5% as singletons. Sequenced: naive CD4+ T cells from blood. These receptors originate from a woman aged 18 to 35 in good health.

This clone was seen more than once but under ten times. J is TRBJ1-2 and V is TRBV7-9, with 8 nucleotides matching TRBD1. This CDR3 contains 15 residues. Germline CDR1 reads SEHNR; CDR2 reads FQNEAQ (reference sequence). V lost 3 bases, J lost 3 bases, and 6 bases stayed unmatched. CDR3 coding DNA: TGTGCCAGCAGCTTGGCCCAGGACAGGGACTATGGCTACACCTTC. As protein: CASSLAQDRDYGYTF.

This clone has only a few counts. J is TRBJ2-7 and V is TRBV10-3, with D possibly being TRBD2 (5 bases). Per germline, CDR1 ENHRY and CDR2 SYGVKD. V lost 10 bases to trimming and J lost 9 bases, with 13 bases between them. There are 10 residues in the CDR3. CDR3 DNA: TGTGCCACCGGGGAAGAAGGGCAGTACTTC. It specifies CATGEEGQYF.

V usage is TRBV30 and J usage is TRBJ2-3; 7 bases are shared with TRBD2. This CDR3 has 14 amino acids. Germline CDR1 reads GTSNPN; CDR2 reads SVGIG (reference sequence). The J segment lost 4 bases and the V segment lost 2 bases, leaving 6 bases of the junction unmatched. In nucleotides, the CDR3 is TGTGCCTGGAGTTTACTAGCGAAAGCAGATACGCAGTATTTT. Amino acid sequence: CAWSLLAKADTQYF.

The rearrangement links TRBV5-4 to TRBJ2-7; D might be TRBD1 (5 bases). Germline CDR1 and CDR2: SGHNT and YYREEE (reference sequence). V lost 1 base, J lost 6 bases, and 8 bases lay in between. The CDR3 spans 12 residues. CDR3 loop: CASSLPGSEQYV. The DNA of the CDR3 is TGTGCCAGCAGCTTGCCAGGGTCCGAGCAGTACGTC.

This clone was seen more than once but under ten times. The chain has TRBV5-4 and TRBJ2-4; TRBD1 might be the D (5 bases). The CDR3 has 16 residues. Trimming cost V 4 bases and J 0 bases, with 14 bases left between them. Per the germline V gene, CDR1 is SGHNT and CDR2 is YYREEE (reference sequence). In nucleotides, the CDR3 is TGTGCCAGCAGCCCTCAACAGGCCGTAGCCAAAAACATTCAGTACTTC. It is translated as CASSPQQAVAKNIQYF.

This clone was found a few times. The genes are TRBV28 and TRBJ1-1; D is uncertain. The CDR3 is 16 residues long. With 0 bases removed from V and 4 bases from J, the gap between germline ends came to 15 bases. Germline V gives CDR1 MDHEN, CDR2 SYDVKM. DNA of the CDR3: TGTGCCAGCAGTTTATGGGTGGGGAGCGGTGGCACTGAAGCTTTCTTT. It yields the protein CASSLWVGSGGTEAFF.

The gene calls are TRBV4-1 and TRBJ1-5; TRBD1 matches 9 bases. Germline-derived CDR1 and CDR2 are MGHRA and YSYEKL. The CDR3 extends over 16 amino acids. V dropped 1 base and J dropped 6; count of bases not matched to a gene: 7. CDR3 region: CASSQVRTGAGQPQHF. The CDR3 bases are TGCGCCAGCAGCCAAGTTAGGACAGGGGCCGGTCAGCCCCAGCATTTT.

This clone appeared a few times. This rearrangement joins TRBV29-1 to TRBJ2-2; D assignment may be TRBD1 or TRBD2 (5 bases each). This CDR3 comprises 15 residues. V was cut by 4 bases and J by 1 base, with 13 bases left in between. Germline V CDR1 and CDR2: SQVTM, ANQGSEA. The CDR3 DNA reads as TGCAGCGTTGTGGGACCGAAAGAGAACACCGGGGAGCTGTTTTTT. It encodes CSVVGPKENTGELFF.

A word on this clone: Distinct nucleotide sequences in the sample also encode this CDR3. This sequence joins TRBV18 and TRBJ2-5; 9 nucleotides agree with TRBD1. With V trimmed by 3 bases and J by 5 bases, 1 base remained unmatched. The CDR3 has 13 residues. Germline values: CDR1 KGHSH, CDR2 LQKENI. CDR3: CASSPGQGETQYF. The CDR3 DNA reads TGTGCCAGCTCACCGGGACAGGGTGAGACCCAGTACTTC.

This clone showed up just a few times. The rearrangement links TRBV7-2 to TRBJ2-1, with TRBD2 matching over 11 bases. Germline lookup yields CDR1 SGHTA and CDR2 FQGNSA. The J segment lost 10 bases and the V segment lost 7 bases, leaving 6 bases of the junction unmatched. CDR3 length: 13 residues. The CDR3 nucleotides are TGTGCCAGCATCCCTAGCGGGGGGCACGAGCAGTTCTTC. This codes for CASIPSGGHEQFF.

This clone was seen more than once but under ten times. The J gene is TRBJ1-4, the V gene TRBV29-1, with TRBD1 as a possible D gene (5 bases). The V end was cut by 7 bases, the J end by 8 bases, with 17 bases between. The CDR3 covers 13 residues. Germline V gene data show CDR1 as SQVTM and CDR2 as ANQGSEA. Here the CDR3 DNA reads TGCAGCGCTCAGGGCTCCTATCAAGAAAAACTGTTTTTT. Its protein is CSAQGSYQEKLFF.

The chain links TRBV11-3 to TRBJ2-3; 9 bases agree with TRBD2. This CDR3 is built from 15 residues. The germline gives CDR1 SGHNT, CDR2 YENEEA. The V gene end was trimmed by 6 bases and the J gene end by 3 bases; junction bases not matched to a gene: 7. In DNA form, the CDR3 reads TGTGCCAGCAGTCGTAGCGGGAGCGGGACAGATACGCAGTATTTT. As protein: CASSRSGSGTDTQYF. The complete variable domain, with remaining parts taken from reference TRBV11-3 and TRBJ2-3, reads EAGVVQSPRYKIIEKKQPVAFWCNPISGHNTLYWYLQNLGQGPELLIRYENEEAVDDSQLPKDRFSAERLKGVDSTLKIQPAELGDSAVYLCASSRSGSGTDTQYFGPGTRLTVL.